This TCR beta chain was retrieved from a study of T-cell memory formation after mild COVID-19 (dated by TCRdb to about 2021). The study in broad terms: Most TCR sequence clusters were specific to one of the two donors. Longitudinal TCRalpha and TCRbeta repertoire sequencing tracked T-cell clones expanding and contracting after mild COVID-19 in a couple of donors. The cohort comprised two young, previously healthy adult volunteers, one female and one male. General study outcomes and caveats: The detection of some responding clones in pre-infection memory suggests that pre-existing cross-reactive memory T cells joined the SARS-CoV-2 response. SARS-CoV-2 specificity was not confirmed for the second-wave clones peaking on day 37. Contracting CD4+ clones were found mainly in CM and EM memory subsets, while CD8+ clones were enriched in EMRA. From day 15 to 85, contracting clones showed balanced CD4/CD8 phenotypes, whereas a second wave of clones that expanded from day 15 to 37 leaned towards CD4+. The study included only two mild cases, and larger cohorts that include severe cases with pre-infection samples were judged to be necessary.

Ficoll-Paque density gradient centrifugation was used to isolate PBMCs. TCRdb names Illumina NovaSeq 6000 as the instrument used. Using 5'RACE with constant-segment primers, TCRalpha and TCRbeta cDNA libraries were constructed, with sample barcodes and unique molecular identifiers added in the process. Trizol reagent was used to extract RNA from every sample. Library amplification was performed in two PCR steps, and a second sample barcode and Illumina TruSeq adapters were introduced in the second step. Sequencing of the libraries was done on an Illumina NovaSeq, producing 2 x 150 bp paired-end reads. The study's processing was this. Reads were demultiplexed and collapsed into UMI-guided consensus sequences with migec v1.2.7. Using mixcr v2.1.11, UMI consensuses were aligned to TRA and TRB V and J templates and then assembled into clonotypes. A clonotype was counted as expanded or contracted only if both edgeR and NoisET called the change significant, with noise models trained on biological replicates. For edgeR calls, the thresholds were a false discovery rate-adjusted p below 0.01 and a log2 fold-change of 1. As an exploratory analysis of dynamics, max-normalized trajectories of the 1000 most abundant clonotypes were examined with PCA combined with hierarchical clustering. Separately sequenced CD4+ and CD8+ repertoires were used to assign the CD4 or CD8 phenotype of responding clones. The public reads were reprocessed in TCRdb via fastp at Q25 and MiXCR, keeping in-frame beta chains. One record per CDR3 amino acid sequence lists the most common genes and DNA. The V and J calls and clone size are TCRdb's, not the authors'. The sample yields approximately 580,000 distinct CDR3 sequences; about 20% were counted once. About an eighth of the sample rests with the top ten.

Worth noting for this clonotype: The antigen it recognizes is unknown. The input lacks base qualities; no much larger clone sits a single base away.

The CDR3, cysteine through phenylalanine, is 14 amino acids long. The read is trimmed to its CDR3 DNA, 42 bases read in frame from base 1. V has 2 bases trimmed and J has 7 bases trimmed; junction bases matching no gene number 3. The sequence was collected from an adult woman who had mild COVID-19 (a few samples of this study predate the infection). The sample titles of this study are shuffled in the database, so cell type and time point are left out; the donor was told from shared clones. In this chain, TRBV12-3 or TRBV12-4 is recombined with TRBJ2-3, with 10 junctional bases fitting TRBD1. The sequencing sample was made of PBMCs or a T cell subset sorted from them (not recorded which). CDR3 region: CASSLWDRGNTQYF. The DNA sequence follows: TGTGCCAGCAGTTTATGGGACAGGGGAAATACGCAGTATTTT.